These 19 T cell receptor beta chains originate from one sample sequenced in a study of cytomegalovirus exposure and HLA in healthy donors. The method was immunoSEQ multiplex PCR; TCRdb's version includes in-frame clones alone and lacks a portion of them. This sample yields tens of thousands of clones, of which about 90% are seen a single time; roughly 3.8% belongs to the top ten. Sequenced material: PBMCs. The receptors stem from a woman between 18 and 29 years old in good health and CMV-seropositive.

The rearrangement links TRBV5-1 to TRBJ1-1, with TRBD1 as a possible D gene (6 bases). V was pared by 5 bases and J by 5 bases, with 16 bases between. In germline, CDR1 is SGHRS, CDR2 YFSETQ. This CDR3 region has 14 residues. Here the CDR3 DNA reads TGCGCCAGCAGTTCGACCACAGGGCTAACTGAAGCTTTCTTT. Its translation is CASSSTTGLTEAFF.

The CDR3 DNA is TGTGCCAGTAGTAGACTTAGCGGAGATACGCAGTATTTT. It codes for CASSRLSGDTQYF. The J gene is TRBJ2-3, the V gene TRBV19; TRBD2 might be the D (6 bases). The germline CDR1 and CDR2 sequences are LNHDA and SQIVND (reference sequence). This CDR3 comprises 13 residues. Trimming took 4 bases from V and 5 from J, leaving 10 bases between them.

This sequence joins TRBV6-5 and TRBJ1-2, with a possible D match to TRBD1 (6 bases). The V and J ends lost 5 bases and 3 bases respectively, with 16 bases between them. This CDR3 spans 15 amino acids. Germline V gene lookup returns CDR1 MNHEY and CDR2 SVGAGI. The CDR3 nucleotides are TGTGCCAGCAGTACCCTAGGGGGTGGGCACTATGGCTACACCTTC. Protein: CASSTLGGGHYGYTF.

This clone was detected once. This rearrangement joins TRBV30 to TRBJ2-5; the match to TRBD2 covers 8 bases. Germline trimming cut 2 bases from V and 1 base from J; bases unmatched to any gene: 6. Germline values: CDR1 GTSNPN, CDR2 SVGIG (reference sequence). The CDR3 length is 15 residues. This CDR3 reads CAWSLAGGLQETQYF. CDR3 sequence (DNA): TGTGCCTGGAGTCTCGCGGGGGGCCTCCAAGAGACCCAGTACTTC. Using reference TRBV30 and TRBJ2-5 for the parts outside the CDR3, the full variable domain is SQTIHQWPATLVQPVGSPLSLECTVEGTSNPNLYWYRQAAGRGLQLLFYSVGIGQISSEVPQNLSASRPQDRQFILSSKKLLLSDSGFYLCAWSLAGGLQETQYFGPGTRLLVL.

The chain couples TRBV11-2 to TRBJ2-1, with 9 positions matching TRBD2. The CDR3 has 16 residues. CDR1 and CDR2 from the germline V gene are SGHAT and FQNNGV. Unmatched junction bases numbered 5, after V lost 2 bases and J lost 3 bases. The CDR3 sequence is CASSLIPSGVYNEQFF. The CDR3 bases are TGTGCCAGCAGCTTAATCCCTAGCGGGGTCTACAATGAGCAGTTCTTC.

The CDR3 DNA follows: TGTGCCAGCCGCTGGGGCAGGGGGCTCGACAATGAGCAGTTCTTC. Residues: CASRWGRGLDNEQFF. The chain uses TRBV19 and TRBJ2-1, with TRBD1 identical over 8 bases. This CDR3 region has 15 residues. Trimming took 9 bases from V and 5 from J; bases not matched to a gene: 12. CDR1 is LNHDA and CDR2 is SQIVND in the germline V gene (reference sequence).

This clone has just a few counts. The chain employs TRBV27 and TRBJ2-1; TRBD2 matches 14 bases. After removal of 6 bases from V and 8 bases from J, the junction contained 6 bases not matched to a gene. Germline assignment: CDR1 MNHEY and CDR2 SMNVEV (reference sequence). The CDR3 length is 15 residues. CDR3 sequence (DNA): TGTGCCAGCAGCCCCGGGACTAGCGGGAGCGATGAGCAGTTCTTC. Encoded protein: CASSPGTSGSDEQFF.

The chain employs TRBV7-2 and TRBJ2-7; 13 positions agree with TRBD2. Trimming took 5 bases from V and 3 from J; bases not matched to a gene: 4. The CDR3 consists of 15 residues. Germline V gene lookup returns CDR1 SGHTA and CDR2 FQGNSA. As DNA, the CDR3 is TGTGCCAGCAGCCGTCGGACTAGCGGGGGCTACGAGCAGTACTTC. It codes for CASSRRTSGGYEQYF.

V gene TRBV28 combines with J gene TRBJ1-4; a possible D gene is TRBD1 (5 bases). V lost 6 bases, J lost 8 bases, and 16 bases lay in between. Germline-derived CDR1 and CDR2 are MDHEN and SYDVKM. The CDR3 length is 14 residues. The CDR3 DNA reads TGTGCCAGCAGCCTAAGGGGTCTTCGGGAAAAACTGTTTTTT. Translation: CASSLRGLREKLFF.

V is TRBV5-1 and J is TRBJ1-4; TRBD1 matches at 8 bases. After removal of 4 bases from V and 8 bases from J, the junction contained 7 bases not matched to a gene. CDR1 SGHRS and CDR2 YFSETQ come from the germline V gene. CDR3 length equals 14 residues. DNA for the CDR3: TGCGCCAGCAGCGTTGGACAGGGCGGCGAAAAACTGTTTTTT. This codes for CASSVGQGGEKLFF.

The V call is TRBV5-5, the J call TRBJ2-1; D may be TRBD2 (6 bases). From germline, CDR1 is SGHKS and CDR2 YYEKEE (reference sequence). There are 16 residues in the CDR3. Trimming pared 3 bases from V and 0 bases from J, leaving 13 bases between. The CDR3 protein is CASSSGLPSSYNEQFF. The CDR3, as DNA: TGTGCCAGCAGCTCGGGACTTCCGAGCTCCTACAATGAGCAGTTCTTC.

This chain uses TRBV28 with TRBJ1-2; 8 bases line up with TRBD1. The CDR3 consists of 13 residues. CDR1 and CDR2 (germline): MDHEN, SYDVKM. In nucleotides, the CDR3 is TGTGTCGTTGATGACAGGGGAGGTTTTTCCTACACCTTC. This codes for CVVDDRGGFSYTF.

The CDR3 DNA is TGCGCCAGCAGCCTCGGCGGAAACACTGAAGCTTTCTTT. Translation gives CASSLGGNTEAFF. J is TRBJ1-1 and V is TRBV4-1; D is undetermined. There are 13 residues in the CDR3. V was clipped by 4 bases and J by 2 bases, with 8 bases between them. Germline V CDR1 and CDR2: MGHRA, YSYEKL.

V and J are TRBV6-6 and TRBJ2-1; D is perhaps TRBD1 (6 bases). V was pared by 2 bases and J by 7 bases, with 15 bases between. The germline gives CDR1 MNHNY, CDR2 SVGAGI (reference sequence). CDR3 size: 15 residues. In nucleotides, the CDR3 is TGTGCCAGCAGTTACGAGTCAGGGGTCGGTAATGAGCAGTTCTTC. Its translation is CASSYESGVGNEQFF.

The chain couples TRBV29-1 to TRBJ2-1; 7 bases map to TRBD2. With V trimmed by 0 bases and J by 4 bases, 6 bases remained unmatched. Germline loops: CDR1 SQVTM, CDR2 ANQGSEA. The CDR3 has 15 amino acids. The CDR3, as DNA: TGCAGCGTTGAAGATCCGCTAGCGGCGTACAATGAGCAGTTCTTC. Protein sequence: CSVEDPLAAYNEQFF.

This chain connects TRBV28 to TRBJ2-7; 7 positions match TRBD1. The V and J ends lost 5 bases and 6 bases, in that order; junction bases with no gene match: 7. Germline V gives CDR1 MDHEN, CDR2 SYDVKM. The CDR3 contains 13 residues. CDR3 region: CASSLRQGREQYF. CDR3 nucleotide sequence: TGTGCCAGCAGTCTGAGACAGGGTCGCGAGCAGTACTTC.

The chain recombines TRBV7-9 with TRBJ1-1; no clear D gene. V lost 4 bases to trimming and J lost 3 bases, with 18 bases between them. Germline V gives CDR1 SEHNR, CDR2 FQNEAQ (reference sequence). CDR3 length: 16 amino acids. The CDR3 spells CASSSTSSTGYTEAFF. CDR3 in DNA: TGTGCCAGCAGCTCAACAAGCAGCACGGGGTACACTGAAGCTTTCTTT.

CDR3 amino acids: CASSGSPYNEQFF. CDR3 in DNA: TGTGCCAGTAGCGGGAGCCCCTACAATGAGCAGTTCTTC. The chain combines TRBV2 with TRBJ2-1; 9 bases line up with TRBD2. Germline loops: CDR1 SNHLY, CDR2 FYNNEI. Unmatched junction bases numbered 2, after V lost 9 bases and J lost 2 bases. The CDR3 loop spans 13 amino acids.

V and J are TRBV5-1 and TRBJ2-2; no clear D. The CDR3 contains 15 residues. The V gene's germline CDR1 is SGHRS and CDR2 YFSETQ. Trimming left V 1 base short and J 2 bases short, with 9 bases between. This CDR3 reads CASSLTLGNTGELFF. CDR3 DNA sequence: TGCGCCAGCAGCTTGACCTTGGGCAACACCGGGGAGCTGTTTTTT.